Sequencing of this T cell receptor beta chain was carried out in a study of shared clonotypes between healthy human individuals. As for the study in general: Each donor contributed plates that comprised three CD4 naive, three CD4 memory, two CD8 naive and one CD8 memory.

Across several immunoSEQ plates, the genomic DNA of each subset was split evenly. TCRdb's copy holds only in-frame clones and misses some; the assay was immunoSEQ multiplex PCR. Of 2,500,000 or so clones listed, about 92% are singletons. The CDR3 has 15 residues. Germline assignment: CDR1 MNHNS and CDR2 SASEGT. The V gene end was trimmed by 2 bases and the J gene end by 2 bases; junction bases not matched to a gene: 6. Study observations and caveats: Naive subsets generally exceeded memory subsets in estimated richness.

Comment on this clone: Its antigen is still unknown.

Sequencing used naive CD4+ T cells sorted from blood. Stated subset: CD45RA+ positively selected. The V call is TRBV6-1, the J call TRBJ2-7; 7 nucleotides line up with TRBD1. This clonotype was obtained from a man between 18 and 35 years old in good health. In DNA, the CDR3 is TGTGCCAGCAGTGAATTTGGGACAGTACCCTACGAGCAGTACTTC. This translates into CASSEFGTVPYEQYF.